One and the same sample provided the 30 T cell receptor beta chains below, sequenced in a study of CD8+ T cells in alopecia areata. Regarding treatment: oral pan-JAK inhibitor, 5-10 mg twice daily. After isolation, RNA underwent reverse transcription to generate cDNA as the sequencing template. The assay was immunoSEQ multiplex PCR, and TCRdb's table has in-frame clones only and misses some. Among 150,000 to 200,000 clones listed, under 80% were seen once. Sample: CD4+ T cells sorted from blood, taken around week 49, from a patient treated with tofacitinib. These receptors were taken from a human donor with alopecia areata.

The CDR3 region has the DNA TGTGCCATCAGTGGGACAGGGAGAAACACCATATATTTT. Its translation is CAISGTGRNTIYF. The rearrangement joins TRBV10-3 to TRBJ1-3; 8 bases line up with TRBD1. The V segment lost 4 bases and the J segment 5 bases; nucleotides outside the gene matches: 1. This CDR3 comprises 13 residues. The germline gives CDR1 ENHRY, CDR2 SYGVKD.

V usage is TRBV30 and J usage is TRBJ2-7; a weak D match, TRBD2 (5 bases). Germline lookup yields CDR1 GTSNPN and CDR2 SVGIG (reference sequence). The V gene lost 5 bases and the J gene lost 5 bases, with 13 bases spanning the gap. This CDR3 has 12 amino acids. CDR3 coding DNA: TGTGCCTGGGGTTCGGGGTTCCACGAGCAGTACTTC. Residues: CAWGSGFHEQYF.

This clone was seen more than once but under ten times. V usage is TRBV4-3 and J usage is TRBJ2-1, with 7 bases identical to TRBD1. The J segment lost 12 bases and the V segment lost 2 bases, leaving 13 bases of the junction unmatched. The CDR3 covers 15 residues. The germline gives CDR1 LGHNA, CDR2 YSLEER. CDR3 DNA: TGCGCCAGCAGCCAAAACAGGGGCCGAGGGTTAGGGCAGTTCTTC. Translated, it gives CASSQNRGRGLGQFF.

In this sample, this clone turned up a few times. The chain joins TRBV27 to TRBJ2-7, with no clear D. CDR3 length: 13 residues. Germline V lookup: CDR1 MNHEY, CDR2 SMNVEV (reference sequence). With 5 bases removed from V and 7 bases from J, the gap between germline ends came to 15 bases. The CDR3 DNA reads as TGTGCCAGCAGTCCGCAGTTGCGAGGTGAGCAGTACTTC. Protein sequence: CASSPQLRGEQYF.

The V gene is TRBV7-2, the J gene TRBJ2-7; unclear D gene. With 1 base removed from V and 3 bases from J, the gap between germline ends came to 7 bases. Germline CDR1 is SGHTA and CDR2 is FQGNSA. The CDR3 runs to 13 residues. CDR3 bases: TGTGCCAGCAGCTTAGTACACGACTACGAGCAGTACTTC. It specifies CASSLVHDYEQYF.

For this clone: One end of the junction does not line up with germline, which may come from a read error. The chain carries TRBV9 and TRBJ1-6; maybe TRBD1 (6 bases). CDR1 and CDR2 from the germline V gene are SGDLS and YYNGEE. The CDR3 contains 13 residues. The CDR3 loop is CASSVGGTGTPTF. DNA of the CDR3: TGTGCCAGCAGCGTAGGCGGGACCGGGACACCCACTTTT.

The rearrangement links TRBV27 to TRBJ2-7, with D unresolved. Germline lookup yields CDR1 MNHEY and CDR2 SMNVEV (reference sequence). V was shortened by 6 bases and J by 4 bases, with 16 bases between the two germline ends. The CDR3 runs to 14 residues. CDR3 in DNA: TGTGCCAGCAGACCCCTCGGCGATACGTACGAGCAGTACTTC. It yields the protein CASRPLGDTYEQYF.

V gene TRBV30 combines with J gene TRBJ1-4; the D gene is possibly TRBD1 (5 bases). The CDR3 sequence is 15 residues long. Germline CDR1 and CDR2: GTSNPN and SVGIG (reference sequence). V gave up 0 bases and J gave up 4 bases, with 12 bases separating them. The CDR3 reads CAWSVRRGLNEKLFF. The CDR3, as DNA: TGTGCCTGGAGTGTACGGAGGGGCCTTAATGAAAAACTGTTTTTT.

The chain has TRBV7-2 and TRBJ2-3, with D possibly matching TRBD1 (6 bases). Trimming shortened V by 6 bases and J by 0 bases, and 10 bases separated the two germline ends. Germline assignment: CDR1 SGHTA and CDR2 FQGNSA. The CDR3 consists of 14 residues. The CDR3, as DNA: TGTGCCAGCAGGTCCGGACAGAGCACAGATACGCAGTATTTT. Its translation is CASRSGQSTDTQYF.

V is TRBV18 and J is TRBJ1-5; no reliable D call. V gave up 2 bases and J gave up 2 bases, with 7 bases separating them. CDR1 is KGHSH, CDR2 LQKENI, per germline. This CDR3 spans 14 amino acids. CDR3 nucleotide sequence: TGTGCCAGCTCACCAGGGAGCGGCAATCAGCCCCAGCATTTT. Protein sequence: CASSPGSGNQPQHF.

The chain combines TRBV5-1 with TRBJ2-7; D possibly corresponds to TRBD2 (6 bases). CDR3 size: 14 residues. Germline assignment: CDR1 SGHRS and CDR2 YFSETQ. V was pared by 0 bases and J by 3 bases, with 10 bases between. CDR3 DNA sequence: TGCGCCAGCAGCTTGGGTGGGGGGAACTACGAGCAGTACTTC. This sequence encodes CASSLGGGNYEQYF.

The chain uses TRBV29-1 and TRBJ2-1, with 7 bases aligning to TRBD2. Germline V gene sequence: CDR1 SQVTM, CDR2 ANQGSEA. The CDR3 length is 11 residues. The V and J ends lost 8 bases and 7 bases, in that order; junction bases with no gene match: 5. CDR3 protein: CSFGGDNEQFF. The CDR3 DNA reads TGCAGCTTTGGGGGGGATAATGAGCAGTTCTTC.

The J gene is TRBJ1-2, the V gene TRBV30; 7 bases line up with TRBD1. The CDR3 runs 13 residues. Looked up from germline, CDR1 is GTSNPN and CDR2 is SVGIG (reference sequence). The ends lost 3 bases at V and 8 bases at J; junction bases unmatched: 9. The CDR3 DNA is TGTGCCTGGAGGACACAGGGGATCGGAGGCTACACCTTC. Residues: CAWRTQGIGGYTF.

This chain connects TRBV30 to TRBJ1-5; D remains ambiguous. With 0 bases removed from V and 7 bases from J, the gap between germline ends came to 19 bases. CDR1 GTSNPN and CDR2 SVGIG come from the germline V gene (reference sequence). The CDR3 has 16 amino acids. The CDR3 sequence is CAWSVPSWGRDQPQHF. The CDR3, as DNA: TGTGCCTGGAGTGTACCGTCATGGGGTCGAGACCAGCCCCAGCATTTT.

V gene TRBV4-3 combines with J gene TRBJ1-2, with D possibly matching TRBD1 (6 bases). CDR1 and CDR2 (germline): LGHNA, YSLEER. CDR3 length: 15 residues. Trimming left V 8 bases short and J 4 bases short, with 20 bases between. CDR3 bases: TGCGCCAGCCAAGCCGAGGCAGGGGAATTCTATGGCTACACCTTC. It is translated as CASQAEAGEFYGYTF.

The chain recombines TRBV25-1 with TRBJ2-5, with 9 nucleotides matching TRBD1. Unmatched junction bases numbered 6, after V lost 5 bases and J lost 5 bases. This CDR3 is built from 14 residues. CDR1 is MGHDK and CDR2 is SYGVNS in the germline V gene. The CDR3 region has the DNA TGTGCCAGCAGTACAGGGGGCCCAGGGGAGACCCAGTACTTC. Protein sequence: CASSTGGPGETQYF.

This chain links TRBV18 with TRBJ1-5; D remains unclear. Germline V CDR1 and CDR2: KGHSH, LQKENI. This CDR3 comprises 15 residues. The ends were cut back, 0 bases at V and 2 bases at J, with 8 bases in the middle. The CDR3 reads CASSPPGSGNQPQHF. DNA for the CDR3: TGTGCCAGCTCACCACCGGGGAGTGGCAATCAGCCCCAGCATTTT.

The DNA of the CDR3 is TGCAGCGTTGTCTCGGGAGGGGAGACCCAGTACTTC. It codes for CSVVSGGETQYF. This chain links TRBV29-1 with TRBJ2-5; 8 positions match TRBD2. The CDR3 length is 12 residues. Germline V gives CDR1 SQVTM, CDR2 ANQGSEA. V gave up 4 bases and J gave up 5 bases; unmatched junction bases: 3.

The chain couples TRBV11-2 to TRBJ1-6; 8 bases are shared with TRBD1. With V trimmed by 5 bases and J by 4 bases, 7 bases remained unmatched. Germline V CDR1 and CDR2: SGHAT, FQNNGV. This CDR3 is built from 16 residues. CDR3 sequence: CASSPRQGIYNSPLHF. For the CDR3, the DNA is TGTGCCAGCAGCCCTCGACAGGGGATATATAATTCACCCCTCCACTTT.

In this sample, this clone turned up a few times. The chain links TRBV7-3 to TRBJ2-1; D remains ambiguous. Trimming left V 5 bases short and J 10 bases short, with 12 bases between. Germline CDR1 and CDR2: SGHTA and FQGTGA. The CDR3 runs 12 residues. The CDR3 region has the DNA TGTGCCAGCAGCGACCCCCCAGGAGAGCAGTTCTTC. This gives the protein CASSDPPGEQFF. Together with reference TRBV7-3 and TRBJ2-1, the CDR3 gives the full variable domain: GAGVSQTPSNKVTEKGKYVELRCDPISGHTALYWYRQSLGQGPEFLIYFQGTGAADDSGLPNDRFFAVRPEGSVSTLKIQRTERGDSAVYLCASSDPPGEQFFGPGTRLTVL.

The rearrangement uses TRBV7-3 and TRBJ2-1, with D perhaps matching TRBD1 or TRBD2 (5 bases each). V gave up 5 bases and J gave up 5 bases, with 16 bases separating them. CDR3 length: 15 residues. Germline-derived CDR1 and CDR2 are SGHTA and FQGTGA. CDR3 residues: CASSLTGTGNNEQFF. CDR3 DNA sequence: TGTGCCAGCAGCCTCACCGGGACGGGGAACAATGAGCAGTTCTTC.

This chain links TRBV7-3 with TRBJ2-3; possible D gene TRBD1, 5 bases. The CDR3 is made up of 15 amino acids. Per germline, CDR1 SGHTA and CDR2 FQGTGA. Trimming cost V 5 bases and J 0 bases, with 12 bases left between them. CDR3 in DNA: TGTGCCAGCAGCACAGGACAACCTAGCACAGATACGCAGTATTTT. Protein: CASSTGQPSTDTQYF.

The gene calls are TRBV28 and TRBJ1-1, with a possible D match to TRBD1 (5 bases). The germline V and J ends were trimmed by 2 bases and 10 bases, with 11 bases remaining between them. This CDR3 has 12 residues. Germline CDR1 and CDR2: MDHEN and SYDVKM. DNA for the CDR3: TGTGCCAGCAGTTTAGTGGACAAAAGAGCTTTCTTT. As protein: CASSLVDKRAFF.

The chain is built from TRBV5-1 and TRBJ2-5; D gene ambiguous. Germline values: CDR1 SGHRS, CDR2 YFSETQ. The CDR3 covers 11 residues. Trimming removed 0 bases from V and 10 bases from J, with 7 bases in between. The CDR3 region is CASSLEGGQYF. The CDR3 bases are TGCGCCAGCAGCTTGGAGGGCGGCCAGTACTTC. Looking up the rest from reference TRBV5-1 and TRBJ2-5 gives the full variable domain: KAGVTQTPRYLIKTRGQQVTLSCSPISGHRSVSWYQQTPGQGLQFLFEYFSETQRNKGNFPGRFSGRQFSNSRSEMNVSTLELGDSALYLCASSLEGGQYFGPGTRLLVL.

V and J are TRBV7-2 and TRBJ2-3; 8 bases line up with TRBD1. V shed 0 bases, J shed 0 bases, and the junction held 8 bases outside the gene matches. Germline assignment: CDR1 SGHTA and CDR2 FQGNSA. This CDR3 has 18 amino acids. The CDR3: CASSLAHTGGTSTDTQYF. The CDR3, as DNA: TGTGCCAGCAGCTTAGCCCATACAGGGGGGACTAGCACAGATACGCAGTATTTT.

The CDR3 region is CASTYLENTEAFF. The CDR3 nucleotides are TGTGCCAGCACCTATCTAGAGAACACTGAAGCTTTCTTT. This chain uses TRBV6-6 with TRBJ1-1, with no clear D. This CDR3 has 13 amino acids. Germline V gives CDR1 MNHNY, CDR2 SVGAGI (reference sequence). Trimming took off 7 bases at V and 1 base at J, with 10 bases between the two ends.

V and J are TRBV30 and TRBJ2-2, with 7 bases identical to TRBD2. Looked up from germline, CDR1 is GTSNPN and CDR2 is SVGIG (reference sequence). The junction had 10 bases not matched to a gene; V was cut back by 5 bases and J by 4 bases. The CDR3 has 15 residues. Here the CDR3 DNA reads TGTGCCTGGGGCCCGCTAGCGGTTCTCACCGGGGAGCTGTTTTTT. This sequence encodes CAWGPLAVLTGELFF.

V usage is TRBV2 and J usage is TRBJ1-2; D is unresolved. The germline V gene has CDR1 SNHLY and CDR2 FYNNEI. The CDR3 extends over 13 amino acids. The V end lost 2 bases, the J end lost 4 bases, and 8 bases lay between the germline ends. The CDR3 DNA reads as TGTGCCAGCAGTGAAAACAGATCCTATGGCTACACCTTC. It specifies CASSENRSYGYTF. Complete variable domain (other parts from reference TRBV2 and TRBJ1-2): EPEVTQTPSHQVTQMGQEVILRCVPISNHLYFYWYRQILGQKVEFLVSFYNNEISEKSEIFDDQFSVERPDGSNFTLKIRSTKLEDSAMYFCASSENRSYGYTFGSGTRLTVV.

V and J are TRBV2 and TRBJ1-6, with 7 bases lining up with TRBD1. Germline assignment: CDR1 SNHLY and CDR2 FYNNEI. This CDR3 is built from 14 residues. The J segment lost 10 bases and the V segment lost 6 bases, leaving 9 bases of the junction unmatched. CDR3 sequence: CASRRQGTPSPLHF. The CDR3 DNA is TGTGCCAGCAGAAGACAGGGAACACCCTCACCCCTCCACTTT.

The rearrangement joins TRBV4-3 to TRBJ2-5; a possible D gene is TRBD2 (5 bases). This CDR3 spans 14 amino acids. The germline gives CDR1 LGHNA, CDR2 YSLEER. Trimming removed 0 bases from V and 4 bases from J, with 9 bases in between. The CDR3 spells CASSQDNGVETQYF. The DNA of the CDR3 is TGCGCCAGCAGCCAAGATAACGGGGTAGAGACCCAGTACTTC.